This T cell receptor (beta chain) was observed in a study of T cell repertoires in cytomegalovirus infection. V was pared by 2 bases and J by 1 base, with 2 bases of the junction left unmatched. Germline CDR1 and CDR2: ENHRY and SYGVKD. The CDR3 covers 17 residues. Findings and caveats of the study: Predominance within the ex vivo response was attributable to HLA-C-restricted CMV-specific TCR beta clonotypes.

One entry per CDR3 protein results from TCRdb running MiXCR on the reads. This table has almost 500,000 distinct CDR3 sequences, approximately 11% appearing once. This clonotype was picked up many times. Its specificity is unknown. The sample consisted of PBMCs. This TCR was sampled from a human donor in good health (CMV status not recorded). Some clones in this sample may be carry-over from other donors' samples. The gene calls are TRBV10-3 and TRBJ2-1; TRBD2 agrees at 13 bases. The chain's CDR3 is CAISETSGRGSYNEQFF. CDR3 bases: TGTGCCATCAGTGAGACTAGCGGGAGGGGGTCCTACAATGAGCAGTTCTTC.